This record concerns one T cell receptor (beta chain) sequence. Its specific antigen is unknown. Base qualities are not at hand, and no much larger clone is one base apart. The data belong to a study of T cell changes during pregnancy in multiple sclerosis (dated by TCRdb to between 2017 and 2020). Background on the whole study: The study looked at changes in the T cell repertoire across pregnancy in women with multiple sclerosis.

Per the germline V gene, SGHVS is the CDR1 and FNYEAQ is the CDR2. V was cut back by 3 bases and J by 4 bases, leaving a gap of 18 bases between them. From the cysteine through the phenylalanine, the CDR3 covers 16 amino acids. The DNA shown is the 48-base CDR3, in frame from base 1. The protocol used for the library was the immunoSEQ multiplex PCR assay. TCRdb took over this immuneACCESS table, retaining in-frame rearrangements with V and J assigned. Such tables are incomplete; in checked studies, under half of the missing clones stem from an unresolved V gene, and the remainder is unexplained. For this sample the table gives about 56,000 clones, of which about 90% were detected only once. The ten top clones hold 0.5% of the sample.

The material sequenced was CD4+ T cells from peripheral blood mononuclear cells, taken in the third trimester of pregnancy. The source of this sequence is a female donor with multiple sclerosis, enrolled in a pregnancy study. This receptor chain uses TRBV7-6 and TRBJ2-5; D gene: possibly TRBD2, on 5 matching bases. The base sequence is TGTGCCAGCAGCTTGCCGGCCGGGGTATTTGCAGAGACCCAGTACTTC. Its coded protein is CASSLPAGVFAETQYF. Reference TRBV7-6 and TRBJ2-5 genes cover what lies past the CDR3, so the full variable domain is GAGVSQSPRYKVTKRGQDVALRCDPISGHVSLYWYRQALGQGPEFLTYFNYEAQQDKSGLPNDRFSAERPEGSISTLTIQRTEQRDSAMYRCASSLPAGVFAETQYFGPGTRLLVL.